The T cell receptor (beta chain) described here comes from a study of CD8 T cells in Susac syndrome. With random hexamers, about 0.45 to 1 ug RNA was reverse transcribed. An immunoSEQ multiplex PCR generated amplified TCR beta CDR3 products spanning 54 Vbeta and 13 Jbeta. TCRdb called the immunoSEQ multiplex PCR reads again in MiXCR, with one record for every CDR3 protein. The sample holds over 150,000 distinct CDR3 sequences, about 95% seen once. The T cells that were sequenced for TCR beta were CD8+ and CD4+ cells from blood. V was trimmed by 5 bases and J by 4 bases, leaving 12 bases between them. Germline CDR1 SGHVS, CDR2 FQNEAQ. The CDR3 runs to 14 residues.

The receptor was isolated from a human donor with multiple sclerosis. The sample taken for sequencing was CD4+ T cells from PBMCs. This chain joins TRBV7-8 and TRBJ1-3, with unresolved D. The CDR3 DNA sequence: TGTGCCAGCAGCGTAGAGGGTAGAGGAAACACCATATATTTT. Protein: CASSVEGRGNTIYF.